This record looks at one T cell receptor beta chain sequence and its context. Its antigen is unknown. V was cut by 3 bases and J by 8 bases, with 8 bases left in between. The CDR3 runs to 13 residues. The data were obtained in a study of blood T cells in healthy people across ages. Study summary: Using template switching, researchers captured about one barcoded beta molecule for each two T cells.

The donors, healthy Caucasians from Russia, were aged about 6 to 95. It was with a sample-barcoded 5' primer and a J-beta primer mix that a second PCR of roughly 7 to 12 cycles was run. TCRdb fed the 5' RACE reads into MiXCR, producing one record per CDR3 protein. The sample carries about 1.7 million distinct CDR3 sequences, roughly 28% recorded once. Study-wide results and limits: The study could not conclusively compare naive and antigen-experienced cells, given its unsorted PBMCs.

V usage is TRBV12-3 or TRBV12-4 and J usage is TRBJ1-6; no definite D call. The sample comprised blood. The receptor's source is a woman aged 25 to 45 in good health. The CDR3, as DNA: TGTGCCAGCAGTTTTTCCCGGGATTCACCCCTCCACTTT. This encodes CASSFSRDSPLHF.